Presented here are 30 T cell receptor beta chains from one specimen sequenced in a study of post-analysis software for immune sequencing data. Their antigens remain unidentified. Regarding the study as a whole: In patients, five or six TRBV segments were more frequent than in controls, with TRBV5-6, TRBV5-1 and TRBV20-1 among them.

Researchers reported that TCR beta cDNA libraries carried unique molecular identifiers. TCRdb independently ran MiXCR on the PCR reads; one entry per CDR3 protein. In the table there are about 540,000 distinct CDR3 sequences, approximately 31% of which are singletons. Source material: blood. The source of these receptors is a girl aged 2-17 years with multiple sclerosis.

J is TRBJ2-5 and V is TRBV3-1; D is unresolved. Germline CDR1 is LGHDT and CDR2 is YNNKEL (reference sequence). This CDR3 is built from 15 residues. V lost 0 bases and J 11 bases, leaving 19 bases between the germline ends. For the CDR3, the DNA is TGTGCCAGCAGCCAAGATCGAGCATACTACTCATCTCAGTACTTC. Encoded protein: CASSQDRAYYSSQYF.

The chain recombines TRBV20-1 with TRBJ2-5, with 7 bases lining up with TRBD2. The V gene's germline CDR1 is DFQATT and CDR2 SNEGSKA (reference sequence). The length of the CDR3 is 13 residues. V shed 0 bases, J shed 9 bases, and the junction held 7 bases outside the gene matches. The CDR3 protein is CSARDAAGEAQYF. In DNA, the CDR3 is TGCAGTGCTAGAGACGCGGCGGGGGAGGCCCAGTACTTC.

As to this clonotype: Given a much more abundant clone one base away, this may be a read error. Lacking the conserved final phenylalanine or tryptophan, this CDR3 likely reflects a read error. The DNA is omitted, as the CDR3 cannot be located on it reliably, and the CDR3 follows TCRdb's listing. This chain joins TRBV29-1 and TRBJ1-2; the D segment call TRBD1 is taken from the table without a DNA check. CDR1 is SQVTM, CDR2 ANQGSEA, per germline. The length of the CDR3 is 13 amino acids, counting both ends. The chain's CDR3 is CSVSRDSNDGYTC.

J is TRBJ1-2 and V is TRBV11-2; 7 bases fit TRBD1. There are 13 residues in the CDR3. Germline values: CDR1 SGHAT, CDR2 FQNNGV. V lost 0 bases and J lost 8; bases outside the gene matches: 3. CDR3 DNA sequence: TGTGCCAGCAGCTTAGAGGCAGGGGGAGGCTACACCTTC. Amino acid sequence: CASSLEAGGGYTF.

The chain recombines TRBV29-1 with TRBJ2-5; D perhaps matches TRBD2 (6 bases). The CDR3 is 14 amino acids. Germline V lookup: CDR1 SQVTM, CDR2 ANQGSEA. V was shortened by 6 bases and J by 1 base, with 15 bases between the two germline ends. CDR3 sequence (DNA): TGCAGCGTCGGGACTCTCGGGGCCCAAGAGACCCAGTACTTC. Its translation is CSVGTLGAQETQYF.

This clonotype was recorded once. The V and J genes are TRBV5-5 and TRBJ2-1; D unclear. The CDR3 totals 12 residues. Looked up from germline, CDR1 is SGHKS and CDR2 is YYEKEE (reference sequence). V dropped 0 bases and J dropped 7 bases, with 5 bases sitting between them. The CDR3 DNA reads TGTGCCAGCAGCTTGGCGTGGAATGAGCAGTTCTTC. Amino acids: CASSLAWNEQFF.

CDR3 nucleotide sequence: TGCGCCAGCAGCTTGGAGGGCAACCCTAGCACAGATACGCAGTATTTT. It yields the protein CASSLEGNPSTDTQYF. The J gene is TRBJ2-3, the V gene TRBV5-1; no firm D call. Per the germline V gene, CDR1 is SGHRS and CDR2 is YFSETQ. The germline V and J ends were trimmed by 0 bases and 0 bases, with 11 bases remaining between them. The CDR3 is made up of 16 amino acids.

CDR3 sequence: CASSDRSTDTQYF. The CDR3 DNA reads TGTGCCAGCTCTGACCGGAGCACAGATACGCAGTATTTT. The V gene is TRBV12-3 or TRBV12-4, the J gene TRBJ2-3; D call uncertain. V shed 8 bases and J shed 0 bases, with 9 bases lying between them. This CDR3 is 13 amino acids long.

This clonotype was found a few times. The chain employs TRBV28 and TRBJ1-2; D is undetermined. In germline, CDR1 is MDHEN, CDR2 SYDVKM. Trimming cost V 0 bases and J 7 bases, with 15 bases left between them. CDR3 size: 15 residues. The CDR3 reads CASSLWSVEGPGYTF. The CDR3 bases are TGTGCCAGCAGTTTATGGTCCGTCGAAGGTCCTGGCTACACCTTC.

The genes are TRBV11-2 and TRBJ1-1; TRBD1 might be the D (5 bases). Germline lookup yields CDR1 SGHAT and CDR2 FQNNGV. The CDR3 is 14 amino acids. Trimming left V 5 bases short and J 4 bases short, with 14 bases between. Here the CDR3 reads CASSVGVMGTEAFF. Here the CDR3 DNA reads TGTGCCAGCAGCGTAGGGGTGATGGGCACTGAAGCTTTCTTT.

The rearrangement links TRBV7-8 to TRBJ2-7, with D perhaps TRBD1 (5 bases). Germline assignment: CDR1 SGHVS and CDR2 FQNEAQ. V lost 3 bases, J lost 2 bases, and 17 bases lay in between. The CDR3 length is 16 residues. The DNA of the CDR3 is TGTGCCAGCAGCTTTGGAAGGACAATGACCGCCTACGAGCAGTACTTC. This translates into CASSFGRTMTAYEQYF. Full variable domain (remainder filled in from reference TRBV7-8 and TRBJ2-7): GAGVSQSPRYKVAKRGQDVALRCDPISGHVSLFWYQQALGQGPEFLTYFQNEAQLDKSGLPSDRFFAERPEGSVSTLKIQRTQQEDSAVYLCASSFGRTMTAYEQYFGPGTRLTVT.

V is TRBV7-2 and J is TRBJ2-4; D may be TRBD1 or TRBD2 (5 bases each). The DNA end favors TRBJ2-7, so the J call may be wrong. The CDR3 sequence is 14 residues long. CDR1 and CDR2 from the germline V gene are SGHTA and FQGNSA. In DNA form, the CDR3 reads TGTGCCAGCATCAGGGACCAAGGCCCCTACGAGCAGTACTTC. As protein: CASIRDQGPYEQYF.

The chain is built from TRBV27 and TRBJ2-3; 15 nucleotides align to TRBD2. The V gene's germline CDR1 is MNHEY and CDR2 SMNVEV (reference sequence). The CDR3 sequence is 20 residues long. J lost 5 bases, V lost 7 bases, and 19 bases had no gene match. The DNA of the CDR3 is TGTGCCAGCACTCCCGCGAAAACCGGGACTAGCGGGGGGCGGGGAGATACGCAGTATTTT. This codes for CASTPAKTGTSGGRGDTQYF.

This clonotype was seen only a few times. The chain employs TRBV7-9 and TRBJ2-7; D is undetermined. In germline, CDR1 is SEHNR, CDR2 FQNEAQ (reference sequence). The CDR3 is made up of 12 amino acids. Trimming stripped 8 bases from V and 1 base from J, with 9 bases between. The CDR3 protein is CASAPSSYEQYF. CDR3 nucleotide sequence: TGTGCCAGCGCCCCCTCTTCCTACGAGCAGTACTTC.

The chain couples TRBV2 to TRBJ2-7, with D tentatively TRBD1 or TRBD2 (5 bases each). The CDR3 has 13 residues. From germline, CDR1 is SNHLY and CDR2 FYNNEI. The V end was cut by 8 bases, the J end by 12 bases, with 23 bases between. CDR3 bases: TGTGCCAGCTGGGGCCTGACTACCCGAGGACGGTACTTC. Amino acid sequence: CASWGLTTRGRYF.

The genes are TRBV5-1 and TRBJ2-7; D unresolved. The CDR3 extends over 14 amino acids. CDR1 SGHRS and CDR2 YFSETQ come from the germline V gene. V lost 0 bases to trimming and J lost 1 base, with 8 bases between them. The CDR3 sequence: CASSLVVPSYEQYF. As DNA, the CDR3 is TGCGCCAGCAGCTTGGTAGTTCCATCCTACGAGCAGTACTTC.

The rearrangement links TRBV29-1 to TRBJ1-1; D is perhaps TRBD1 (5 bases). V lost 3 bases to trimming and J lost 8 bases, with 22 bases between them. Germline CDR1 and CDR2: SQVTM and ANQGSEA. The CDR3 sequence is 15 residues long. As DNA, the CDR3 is TGCAGCGTTGAGGTGCAGGGCCAGTTACCCGGGGAAGCTTTCTTT. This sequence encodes CSVEVQGQLPGEAFF.

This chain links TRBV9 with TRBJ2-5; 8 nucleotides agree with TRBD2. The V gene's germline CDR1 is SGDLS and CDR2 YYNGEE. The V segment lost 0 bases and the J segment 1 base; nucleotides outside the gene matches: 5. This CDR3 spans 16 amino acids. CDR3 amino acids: CASSVVSGGSQETQYF. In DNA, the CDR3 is TGTGCCAGCAGCGTAGTAAGCGGGGGATCCCAAGAGACCCAGTACTTC.

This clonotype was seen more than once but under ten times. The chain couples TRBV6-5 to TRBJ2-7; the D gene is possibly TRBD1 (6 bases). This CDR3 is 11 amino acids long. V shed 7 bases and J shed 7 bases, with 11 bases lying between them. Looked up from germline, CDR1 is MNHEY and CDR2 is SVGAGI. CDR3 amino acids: CASNRDNEQYF. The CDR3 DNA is TGTGCCAGCAACCGGGACAATGAGCAGTACTTC.

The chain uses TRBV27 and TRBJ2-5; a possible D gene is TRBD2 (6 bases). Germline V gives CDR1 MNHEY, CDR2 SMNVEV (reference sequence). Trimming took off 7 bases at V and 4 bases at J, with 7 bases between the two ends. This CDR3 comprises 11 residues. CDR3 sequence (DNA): TGTGCCAGCATGGGGGGAGAGACCCAGTACTTC. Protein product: CASMGGETQYF.

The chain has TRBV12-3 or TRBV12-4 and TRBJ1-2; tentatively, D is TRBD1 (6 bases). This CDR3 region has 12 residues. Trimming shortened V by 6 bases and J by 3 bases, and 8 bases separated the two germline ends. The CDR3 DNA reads TGTGCCAGCAGCGGACAGTACTATGGCTACACCTTC. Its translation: CASSGQYYGYTF.

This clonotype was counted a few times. The CDR3 sequence: CASSLQGGHYNEQFF. Here the CDR3 DNA reads TGTGCCAGCAGTTTACAAGGGGGCCACTACAATGAGCAGTTCTTC. This chain connects TRBV12-3 or TRBV12-4 to TRBJ2-1; 7 bases are shared with TRBD1. This CDR3 is built from 15 residues. The V and J ends lost 2 bases and 3 bases, in that order; junction bases with no gene match: 4.

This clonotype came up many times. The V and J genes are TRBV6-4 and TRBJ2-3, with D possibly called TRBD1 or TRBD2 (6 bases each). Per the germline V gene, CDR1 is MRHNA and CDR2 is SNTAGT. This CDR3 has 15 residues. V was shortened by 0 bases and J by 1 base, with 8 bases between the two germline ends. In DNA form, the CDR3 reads TGTGCCAGCAGTGACTCTAGGGGGGGCACAGATACGCAGTATTTT. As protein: CASSDSRGGTDTQYF.

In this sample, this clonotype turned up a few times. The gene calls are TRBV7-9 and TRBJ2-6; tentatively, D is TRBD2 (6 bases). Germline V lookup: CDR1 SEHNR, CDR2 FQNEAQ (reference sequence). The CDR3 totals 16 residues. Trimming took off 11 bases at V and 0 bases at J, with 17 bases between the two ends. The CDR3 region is CAGHRGSSSGANVLTF. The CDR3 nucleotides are TGTGCCGGTCACCGGGGGTCGAGCTCTGGGGCCAACGTCCTGACTTTC. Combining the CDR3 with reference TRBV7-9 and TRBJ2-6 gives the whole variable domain DTGVSQNPRHKITKRGQNVTFRCDPISEHNRLYWYRQTLGQGPEFLTYFQNEAQLEKSRLLSDRFSAERPKGSFSTLEIQRTEQGDSAMYLCAGHRGSSSGANVLTFGAGSRLTVL.

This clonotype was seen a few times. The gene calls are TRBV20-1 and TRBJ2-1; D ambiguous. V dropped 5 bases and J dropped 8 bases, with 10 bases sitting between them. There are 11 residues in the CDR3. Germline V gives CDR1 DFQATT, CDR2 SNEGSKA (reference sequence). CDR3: CSARPWDEQFF. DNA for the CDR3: TGCAGTGCTCGCCCGTGGGATGAGCAGTTCTTC.

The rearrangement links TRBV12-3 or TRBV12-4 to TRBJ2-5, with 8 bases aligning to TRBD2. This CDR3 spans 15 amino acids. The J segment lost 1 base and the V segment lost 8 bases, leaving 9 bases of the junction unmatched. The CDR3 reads CASGEERGLQETQYF. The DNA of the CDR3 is TGTGCCAGCGGGGAGGAGCGGGGGCTCCAAGAGACCCAGTACTTC.

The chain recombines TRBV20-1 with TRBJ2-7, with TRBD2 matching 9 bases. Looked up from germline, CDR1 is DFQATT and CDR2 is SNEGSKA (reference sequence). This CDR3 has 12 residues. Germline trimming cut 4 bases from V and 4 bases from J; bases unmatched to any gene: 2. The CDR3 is CSAKRGEYEQYF. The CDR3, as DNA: TGCAGTGCTAAGCGGGGGGAGTACGAGCAGTACTTC.

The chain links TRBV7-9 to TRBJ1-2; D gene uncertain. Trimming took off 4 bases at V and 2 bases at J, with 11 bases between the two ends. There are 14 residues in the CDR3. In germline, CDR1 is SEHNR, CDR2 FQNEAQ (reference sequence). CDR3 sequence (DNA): TGTGCCAGCAGCTCGACCCTGGTAAACTATGGCTACACCTTC. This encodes CASSSTLVNYGYTF. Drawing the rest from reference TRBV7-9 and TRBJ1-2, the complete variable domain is DTGVSQNPRHKITKRGQNVTFRCDPISEHNRLYWYRQTLGQGPEFLTYFQNEAQLEKSRLLSDRFSAERPKGSFSTLEIQRTEQGDSAMYLCASSSTLVNYGYTFGSGTRLTVV.

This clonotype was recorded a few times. The CDR3: CASSPRDFTDTQYF. CDR3 sequence (DNA): TGCGCCAGCAGCCCTCGGGACTTCACAGATACGCAGTATTTT. The gene calls are TRBV4-1 and TRBJ2-3, with D possibly TRBD2 on 6 matching bases. V was clipped by 4 bases and J by 2 bases, with 10 bases between them. Germline CDR1 and CDR2: MGHRA and YSYEKL. The CDR3 is 14 amino acids.

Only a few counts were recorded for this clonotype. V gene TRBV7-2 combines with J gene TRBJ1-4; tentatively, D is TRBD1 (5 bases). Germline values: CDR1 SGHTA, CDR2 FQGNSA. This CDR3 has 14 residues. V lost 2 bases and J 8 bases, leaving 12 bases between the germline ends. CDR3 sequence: CASSLSRGREKLFF. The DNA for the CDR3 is TGTGCCAGCAGCTTATCTAGGGGTAGAGAAAAACTGTTTTTT.